Shown below are 15 T cell receptor beta chains from a single sample sequenced in a study of shared clonotypes between healthy human individuals. Sequenced by immunoSEQ multiplex PCR; TCRdb stores in-frame clones only, minus some. Among more than 550,000 clones listed, around 77% were seen once. What was sequenced was memory CD4+ T cells sorted from blood. Specified subset: CD45RA-negative fraction. The receptors come from a woman aged 25 to 45 in good health.

The chain employs TRBV7-9 and TRBJ2-3; no firm D call. Germline CDR1 and CDR2: SEHNR and FQNEAQ (reference sequence). V was cut by 5 bases and J by 7 bases, with 10 bases left in between. The CDR3 contains 12 residues. CDR3 residues: CASSDSKHTQYF. Written as DNA, the CDR3 is TGTGCCAGCAGCGATAGTAAACATACGCAGTATTTT.

In regard to this clone: The same CDR3 is also encoded by other DNA sequences in this sample. This chain joins TRBV28 and TRBJ1-5; 10 positions agree with TRBD1. The CDR3 contains 15 residues. After removal of 2 bases from V and 2 bases from J, the junction contained 0 bases not matched to a gene. Germline loops: CDR1 MDHEN, CDR2 SYDVKM. CDR3 coding DNA: TGTGCCAGCAGTTTAGGGACAGGGGGCAATCAGCCCCAGCATTTT. The encoded protein is CASSLGTGGNQPQHF.

This chain links TRBV2 with TRBJ1-2, with D uncertain. Germline V gives CDR1 SNHLY, CDR2 FYNNEI. The V and J ends lost 4 bases and 4 bases respectively, with 7 bases between them. The CDR3 is 12 residues long. The CDR3 is CASSGTTYGYTF. CDR3 DNA: TGTGCCAGCAGTGGCACAACCTATGGCTACACCTTC.

The rearrangement links TRBV6-1 to TRBJ1-2; TRBD1 is a possible D gene (5 bases). Trimming left V 3 bases short and J 2 bases short, with 10 bases between. This CDR3 comprises 14 residues. The germline V gene encodes CDR1 MNHNS and CDR2 SASEGT. CDR3 sequence: CASSDFTGNYGYTF. CDR3 coding DNA: TGTGCCAGCAGTGATTTTACAGGCAACTATGGCTACACCTTC.

This chain links TRBV7-6 with TRBJ2-1; tentative D call: TRBD1 (6 bases). The germline V and J ends were trimmed by 5 bases and 0 bases, with 17 bases remaining between them. The CDR3 has 17 amino acids. Germline V gives CDR1 SGHVS, CDR2 FNYEAQ. The CDR3 loop reads CASSTRYRTASYNEQFF. CDR3 coding DNA: TGTGCCAGCAGCACAAGATATCGGACAGCCTCCTACAATGAGCAGTTCTTC.

CDR3 residues: CASSPKWDRAEKQYF. In nucleotides, the CDR3 is TGTGCCAGCAGCCCAAAATGGGACAGGGCTGAGAAGCAGTACTTC. The chain combines TRBV11-2 with TRBJ2-7; TRBD1 matches at 9 bases. Unmatched junction bases numbered 13, after V lost 5 bases and J lost 8 bases. Germline lookup yields CDR1 SGHAT and CDR2 FQNNGV. The CDR3 totals 15 residues.

The J gene is TRBJ2-2, the V gene TRBV4-1; 12 bases are a match to TRBD2. With 4 bases clipped from V and 4 bases from J, the junction kept 10 bases outside the gene matches. The CDR3 runs 18 residues. The V gene's germline CDR1 is MGHRA and CDR2 YSYEKL. In DNA, the CDR3 is TGCGCCAGCAGCCCTGGACTAGCGGGACTCCAGTCCACCGGGGAGCTGTTTTTT. This sequence encodes CASSPGLAGLQSTGELFF.

V gene TRBV7-9 combines with J gene TRBJ2-7, with 13 bases identical to TRBD2. The V segment lost 10 bases and the J segment 4 bases; nucleotides outside the gene matches: 4. The germline gives CDR1 SEHNR, CDR2 FQNEAQ (reference sequence). This CDR3 spans 13 amino acids. The CDR3 DNA reads as TGTGCCACCGGACTAGCGGGAGTATACGAGCAGTACTTC. Translating it yields CATGLAGVYEQYF.

This clone was counted a single time. V usage is TRBV27 and J usage is TRBJ1-3; D is ambiguous. Germline values: CDR1 MNHEY, CDR2 SMNVEV (reference sequence). This CDR3 contains 15 residues. Trimming removed 2 bases from V and 4 bases from J, with 12 bases in between. CDR3: CASSLNPYSGNTIYF. The CDR3 DNA follows: TGTGCCAGCAGTTTAAACCCTTACTCCGGAAACACCATATATTTT.

The CDR3 reads CASSLRSDNEQFF. The CDR3 bases are TGTGCCAGCAGTTTAAGGTCCGACAATGAGCAGTTCTTC. The genes are TRBV2 and TRBJ2-1; D remains unclear. The germline V gene encodes CDR1 SNHLY and CDR2 FYNNEI. There are 13 residues in the CDR3. V lost 5 bases to trimming and J lost 5 bases, with 10 bases between them.

The genes are TRBV5-4 and TRBJ2-3; 10 bases align to TRBD2. Germline V lookup: CDR1 SGHNT, CDR2 YYREEE (reference sequence). The CDR3 length is 14 residues. Trimming took 6 bases from V and 3 from J; bases not matched to a gene: 4. The CDR3 sequence is CASTKAGGTDTQYF. CDR3 in DNA: TGTGCCAGCACTAAAGCGGGAGGGACAGATACGCAGTATTTT. Together with reference TRBV5-4 and TRBJ2-3, the CDR3 gives the full variable domain: ETGVTQSPTHLIKTRGQQVTLRCSSQSGHNTVSWYQQALGQGPQFIFQYYREEENGRGNFPPRFSGLQFPNYSSELNVNALELDDSALYLCASTKAGGTDTQYFGPGTRLTVL.

This clone was detected many times. The V and J genes are TRBV10-3 and TRBJ1-1; D not certain. Trimming cost V 10 bases and J 1 base, with 7 bases left between them. Germline-derived CDR1 and CDR2 are ENHRY and SYGVKD. The CDR3 spans 11 residues. The CDR3: CATGGNTEAFF. CDR3 in DNA: TGTGCCACCGGAGGGAACACTGAAGCTTTCTTT.

This rearrangement joins TRBV28 to TRBJ2-3; the match to TRBD2 covers 7 bases. J gave up 1 base and V 5 bases, and 9 bases lay outside the gene matches. This CDR3 has 16 amino acids. Germline lookup yields CDR1 MDHEN and CDR2 SYDVKM. The CDR3 DNA reads TGTGCCAGCAGTGACGGCGGGAGTTTGGGCACAGATACGCAGTATTTT. This codes for CASSDGGSLGTDTQYF.

This clone was detected once. The chain links TRBV7-9 to TRBJ1-1; no clear D gene. The V end was cut by 3 bases, the J end by 5 bases, with 16 bases between. Per germline, CDR1 SEHNR and CDR2 FQNEAQ (reference sequence). The CDR3 is 15 residues long. CDR3 sequence: CASSLRVGGKTEAFF. Here the CDR3 DNA reads TGTGCCAGCAGCTTGAGAGTTGGAGGGAAGACTGAAGCTTTCTTT.

The sample holds one count of this clone. This chain uses TRBV7-9 with TRBJ1-3; D is undetermined. Between the trimmed V and J ends, which lost 3 bases and 0 bases, there was a span of 9 bases. Germline CDR1 and CDR2: SEHNR and FQNEAQ (reference sequence). CDR3 length: 15 residues. The CDR3 bases are TGTGCCAGCAGCTTTGGGCAGTACTCTGGAAACACCATATATTTT. Its translation: CASSFGQYSGNTIYF. The entire variable domain, with the rest obtained from reference TRBV7-9 and TRBJ1-3, is as follows: DTGVSQNPRHKITKRGQNVTFRCDPISEHNRLYWYRQTLGQGPEFLTYFQNEAQLEKSRLLSDRFSAERPKGSFSTLEIQRTEQGDSAMYLCASSFGQYSGNTIYFGEGSWLTVV.